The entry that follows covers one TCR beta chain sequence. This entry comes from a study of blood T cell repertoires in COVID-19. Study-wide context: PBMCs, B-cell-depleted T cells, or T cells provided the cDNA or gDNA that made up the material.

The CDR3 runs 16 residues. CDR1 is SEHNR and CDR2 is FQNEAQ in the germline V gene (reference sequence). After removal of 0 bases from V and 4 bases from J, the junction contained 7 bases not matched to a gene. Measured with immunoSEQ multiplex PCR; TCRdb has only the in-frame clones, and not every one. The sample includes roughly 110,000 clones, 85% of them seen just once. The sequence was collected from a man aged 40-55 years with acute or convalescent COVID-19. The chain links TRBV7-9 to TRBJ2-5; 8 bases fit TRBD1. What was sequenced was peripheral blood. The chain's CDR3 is CASSLAQGGSGETQYF. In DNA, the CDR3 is TGTGCCAGCAGCTTAGCACAGGGGGGCTCCGGAGAGACCCAGTACTTC.